The 26 T cell receptor beta chains below were found in one sample sequenced in a study of Ad26.COV2.S vaccination and SARS-CoV-2 variants. Treatment specified: about 20 received Ad26.COV2.S at low or high dose, single or two shots; about 5 received placebo; per-sample allocation not given. Specimens were obtained on day 63 following the first vaccine or placebo injection. Repertoires were generated with immunoSEQ multiplex PCR, while TCRdb's copy carries only in-frame clones and drops some. The sample carries 440,000 or so clones, 90% recorded once. The starting material was peripheral blood, obtained in a trial of Ad26.COV2.S vaccine versus placebo. The source of these receptors is a person aged 18-60 years who received the Ad26.COV2.S COVID-19 vaccine or a placebo.

The J gene is TRBJ2-7, the V gene TRBV27, with D uncertain. With 6 bases removed from V and 3 bases from J, the gap between germline ends came to 12 bases. CDR1 and CDR2 from the germline V gene are MNHEY and SMNVEV (reference sequence). The length of the CDR3 is 13 residues. The CDR3 bases are TGTGCCAGCAGAACGACCGAAAGCTACGAGCAGTACTTC. This encodes CASRTTESYEQYF.

The chain recombines TRBV2 with TRBJ2-5, with no clear D. Germline V gene data show CDR1 as SNHLY and CDR2 as FYNNEI. This CDR3 is 12 amino acids long. Trimming pared 5 bases from V and 4 bases from J, leaving 8 bases between. The CDR3 DNA is TGTGCCAGCAGTCAATTATTAGAGACCCAGTACTTC. It is translated as CASSQLLETQYF.

The rearrangement links TRBV5-4 to TRBJ2-7; 7 nucleotides line up with TRBD2. The CDR3 consists of 12 residues. CDR1 SGHNT and CDR2 YYREEE come from the germline V gene (reference sequence). V shed 4 bases and J 7 bases; nucleotides not matched to a gene: 5. CDR3 nucleotides: TGTGCCAGCAGCGGGAGGGCGGGGGAGCAGTACTTC. It yields the protein CASSGRAGEQYF.

J is TRBJ2-5 and V is TRBV4-1; 11 bases align to TRBD2. Trimming removed 1 base from V and 3 bases from J; junction bases left unmatched: 1. Per germline, CDR1 MGHRA and CDR2 YSYEKL. This CDR3 region has 15 residues. The CDR3 sequence is CASSQAGLAEETQYF. CDR3 nucleotide sequence: TGCGCCAGCAGCCAAGCGGGACTAGCGGAAGAGACCCAGTACTTC.

The chain links TRBV10-1 to TRBJ2-1; 11 bases align to TRBD2. The CDR3 is 16 residues long. CDR1 and CDR2 (germline): WNHNN, SYGVQD (reference sequence). The junction had 7 bases not matched to a gene; V was cut back by 2 bases and J by 7 bases. In DNA, the CDR3 is TGCGCCAGCAGTGAGCCTAGCGGGAGGTTCAGTAATGAGCAGTTCTTC. Amino acid sequence: CASSEPSGRFSNEQFF.

The chain uses TRBV6-5 and TRBJ1-2; D gene unclear. CDR1 MNHEY and CDR2 SVGAGI come from the germline V gene. Between the trimmed V and J ends, which lost 4 bases and 8 bases, there was a span of 8 bases. This CDR3 has 11 residues. CDR3 DNA sequence: TGTGCCAGCAGTTCCGCTGGAGGCTACACCTTC. Protein sequence: CASSSAGGYTF.

The gene calls are TRBV5-1 and TRBJ2-1; 11 bases agree with TRBD2. This CDR3 comprises 17 residues. Germline V gene lookup returns CDR1 SGHRS and CDR2 YFSETQ. V lost 1 base and J lost 10; bases outside the gene matches: 13. The CDR3 nucleotides read TGCGCCAGCAGCTTGACCCTCCGACTAGCGGGACGGGCGGAGCAGTTCTTC. It is translated as CASSLTLRLAGRAEQFF.

This chain joins TRBV28 and TRBJ2-1, with 13 bases fitting TRBD2. This CDR3 region has 16 residues. Unmatched junction bases numbered 7, after V lost 6 bases and J lost 5 bases. Germline-derived CDR1 and CDR2 are MDHEN and SYDVKM. The chain's CDR3 is CASRRVLAGGNNEQFF. The CDR3 DNA reads TGTGCCAGCAGGCGAGTACTAGCGGGAGGGAACAATGAGCAGTTCTTC. The full variable domain, completed using reference TRBV28 and TRBJ2-1, is DVKVTQSSRYLVKRTGEKVFLECVQDMDHENMFWYRQDPGLGLRLIYFSYDVKMKEKGDIPEGYSVSREKKERFSLILESASTNQTSMYLCASRRVLAGGNNEQFFGPGTRLTVL.

The chain combines TRBV5-1 with TRBJ1-1; TRBD1 aligns across 9 bases. Germline trimming cut 0 bases from V and 0 bases from J; bases unmatched to any gene: 6. The CDR3 covers 17 residues. Germline values: CDR1 SGHRS, CDR2 YFSETQ. CDR3 bases: TGCGCCAGCAGCTTGGGGGGACAGGGATGGGTGAACACTGAAGCTTTCTTT. This sequence encodes CASSLGGQGWVNTEAFF.

The chain links TRBV16 to TRBJ2-6, with D possibly matching TRBD1 (5 bases). CDR1 and CDR2 from the germline V gene are KGHSY and FQNENV. CDR3 length: 20 residues. V was clipped by 0 bases and J by 0 bases, with 18 bases between them. DNA for the CDR3: TGTGCCAGCAGCCAATCCGTGGGGCCCCTTATCACCTCTGGGGCCAACGTCCTGACTTTC. Translation gives CASSQSVGPLITSGANVLTF.

The rearrangement uses TRBV11-2 and TRBJ1-1, with D hard to call. Per the germline V gene, CDR1 is SGHAT and CDR2 is FQNNGV. CDR3 length: 16 residues. V lost 2 bases and J 5 bases, leaving 18 bases between the germline ends. DNA of the CDR3: TGTGCCAGCAGCTTATCGTTACCCGGGGTCGGAACTGAAGCTTTCTTT. Its translation: CASSLSLPGVGTEAFF.

The chain links TRBV5-1 to TRBJ2-1, with D unclear. The CDR3 is made up of 13 amino acids. V was cut by 4 bases and J by 12 bases, with 17 bases left in between. In germline, CDR1 is SGHRS, CDR2 YFSETQ. The CDR3 spells CASSLALSVGQFF. DNA of the CDR3: TGCGCCAGCAGCCTTGCATTGTCAGTTGGGCAGTTCTTC. Full variable domain (rest looked up from reference TRBV5-1 and TRBJ2-1): KAGVTQTPRYLIKTRGQQVTLSCSPISGHRSVSWYQQTPGQGLQFLFEYFSETQRNKGNFPGRFSGRQFSNSRSEMNVSTLELGDSALYLCASSLALSVGQFFGPGTRLTVL.

The chain has TRBV24-1 and TRBJ2-3; D gene ambiguous. CDR1 is KGHDR, CDR2 SFDVKD, per germline. V shed 6 bases and J shed 3 bases, with 9 bases lying between them. The length of the CDR3 is 13 residues. In DNA form, the CDR3 reads TGTGCCACCAGTTCCGTAGGAACAGATACGCAGTATTTT. Its protein is CATSSVGTDTQYF.

V and J are TRBV11-3 and TRBJ1-1; D possibly corresponds to TRBD1 (5 bases). Per germline, CDR1 SGHNT and CDR2 YENEEA. This CDR3 has 15 amino acids. V lost 4 bases, J lost 5 bases, and 17 bases lay in between. As DNA, the CDR3 is TGTGCCAGCAGCTACAGACGGGGGGGTGGAACTGAAGCTTTCTTT. It is translated as CASSYRRGGGTEAFF.

In this sample, this clone turned up a few times. The CDR3 coding sequence is TGTGCCAGTAAACTTAAGGCCTCAAACTATGGCTACACCTTC. It codes for CASKLKASNYGYTF. The chain carries TRBV19 and TRBJ1-2; no firm D call. Trimming stripped 7 bases from V and 2 bases from J, with 14 bases between. CDR1 LNHDA and CDR2 SQIVND come from the germline V gene (reference sequence). This CDR3 has 14 amino acids.

The chain links TRBV28 to TRBJ2-1; 11 bases map to TRBD2. CDR1 and CDR2 from the germline V gene are MDHEN and SYDVKM. CDR3 length equals 13 residues. The trim removed 8 bases at V and 5 bases at J, leaving 2 bases unmatched. In nucleotides, the CDR3 is TGTGCCAGCGGACTAGCGGGTAACAATGAGCAGTTCTTC. It yields the protein CASGLAGNNEQFF.

The chain joins TRBV11-3 to TRBJ2-2, with 9 bases lining up with TRBD1. Losses at the gene ends were 1 base for V and 4 bases for J; bases not matched to a gene: 4. CDR1 is SGHNT, CDR2 YENEEA, per germline. The CDR3 spans 16 residues. The CDR3 nucleotides read TGTGCCAGCAGCTTAGGACAGGGGGAACGCACCGGGGAGCTGTTTTTT. Its protein product is CASSLGQGERTGELFF.

This clone has only one observation. The chain links TRBV12-5 to TRBJ2-2; TRBD1 matches 12 bases. The CDR3 is 17 residues long. The germline V gene encodes CDR1 LGHNT and CDR2 FRNRAP. J was trimmed by 4 bases and V by 6 bases; bases with no gene match: 9. The CDR3 nucleotides read TGTGCTAGTGGACCCGGGACAGGGGGCTTTGCCACCGGGGAGCTGTTTTTT. Protein: CASGPGTGGFATGELFF.

The chain links TRBV6-5 to TRBJ2-7, with D tentatively TRBD1 (6 bases). The CDR3 is 13 amino acids. V shed 2 bases and J shed 3 bases, with 8 bases lying between them. Germline lookup yields CDR1 MNHEY and CDR2 SVGAGI. The CDR3 nucleotides are TGTGCCAGCAGTTACGACAGGAACTACGAGCAGTACTTC. Protein sequence: CASSYDRNYEQYF.

The chain is built from TRBV18 and TRBJ1-1; D gene uncertain. Germline CDR1 KGHSH, CDR2 LQKENI. This CDR3 spans 14 amino acids. V was pared by 2 bases and J by 5 bases, with 12 bases between. CDR3 DNA sequence: TGTGCCAGCTCACCAGAGGCAGGAGGAACTGAAGCTTTCTTT. Its protein product is CASSPEAGGTEAFF.

The rearrangement joins TRBV5-1 to TRBJ2-2; 12 bases map to TRBD2. The CDR3 runs to 18 residues. V gave up 4 bases and J gave up 1 base; unmatched junction bases: 8. Germline V gives CDR1 SGHRS, CDR2 YFSETQ. The chain's CDR3 is CASSLRTSGIGNTGELFF. The CDR3 DNA reads TGCGCCAGCAGCCTTAGGACTAGCGGGATTGGGAACACCGGGGAGCTGTTTTTT.

This clone was counted a single time. At the DNA level, this CDR3 is encoded by other sequences in the same sample as well. The V gene is TRBV12-3 or TRBV12-4, the J gene TRBJ1-5; D gene ambiguous. The V end lost 3 bases, the J end lost 0 bases, and 3 bases lay between the germline ends. The CDR3 totals 13 residues. DNA for the CDR3: TGTGCCAGCAGTTTGGGTAGCAATCAGCCCCAGCATTTT. This codes for CASSLGSNQPQHF.

The chain uses TRBV24-1 and TRBJ1-2, with TRBD1 as a possible D gene (6 bases). CDR1 and CDR2 from the germline V gene are KGHDR and SFDVKD. The CDR3 loop spans 15 amino acids. V was cut by 2 bases and J by 3 bases, with 12 bases left in between. The CDR3 region has the DNA TGTGCCACCAGTGATTACCAGGGGTACGACTATGGCTACACCTTC. Encoded protein: CATSDYQGYDYGYTF.

V is TRBV5-6 and J is TRBJ2-7; D may correspond to TRBD1 or TRBD2 (5 bases each). Germline V gene lookup returns CDR1 SGHDT and CDR2 YYEEEE. V was cut by 4 bases and J by 2 bases, with 13 bases left in between. The CDR3 totals 14 residues. The CDR3 region is CASSPPGPTYEQYF. The CDR3 nucleotides read TGTGCCAGCAGCCCACCGGGACCTACCTACGAGCAGTACTTC.

The sample holds a few counts of this clone. The chain couples TRBV27 to TRBJ2-1, with 7 bases identical to TRBD2. V was clipped by 3 bases and J by 3 bases; unmatched bases: 2. The CDR3 is 14 residues long. Germline CDR1 reads MNHEY; CDR2 reads SMNVEV (reference sequence). As DNA, the CDR3 is TGTGCCAGCAGTTTGGCTAGCGGCTACAATGAGCAGTTCTTC. Translated: CASSLASGYNEQFF.

The gene calls are TRBV5-6 and TRBJ1-2, with TRBD1 matching over 7 bases. CDR1 is SGHDT, CDR2 YYEEEE, per germline. There are 15 residues in the CDR3. The V gene end was trimmed by 3 bases and the J gene end by 7 bases; junction bases not matched to a gene: 12. CDR3 sequence: CASSYLDREEGGYTF. The CDR3 nucleotides are TGTGCCAGCAGCTATCTAGACAGGGAAGAGGGTGGCTACACCTTC.